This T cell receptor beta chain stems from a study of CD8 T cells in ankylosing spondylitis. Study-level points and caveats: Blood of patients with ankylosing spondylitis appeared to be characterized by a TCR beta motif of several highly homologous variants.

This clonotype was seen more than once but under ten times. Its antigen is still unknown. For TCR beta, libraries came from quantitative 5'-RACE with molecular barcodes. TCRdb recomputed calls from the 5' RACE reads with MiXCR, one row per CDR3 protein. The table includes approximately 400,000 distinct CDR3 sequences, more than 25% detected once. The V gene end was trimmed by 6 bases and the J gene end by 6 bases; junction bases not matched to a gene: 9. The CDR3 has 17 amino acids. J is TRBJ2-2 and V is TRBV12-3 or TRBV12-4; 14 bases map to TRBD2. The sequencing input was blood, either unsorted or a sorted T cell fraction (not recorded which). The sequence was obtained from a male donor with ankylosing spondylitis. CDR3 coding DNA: TGTGCCAGCAGGCCCGGACTAGCGGGAGGTTCCCCCGGGGAGCTGTTTTTT. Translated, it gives CASRPGLAGGSPGELFF.